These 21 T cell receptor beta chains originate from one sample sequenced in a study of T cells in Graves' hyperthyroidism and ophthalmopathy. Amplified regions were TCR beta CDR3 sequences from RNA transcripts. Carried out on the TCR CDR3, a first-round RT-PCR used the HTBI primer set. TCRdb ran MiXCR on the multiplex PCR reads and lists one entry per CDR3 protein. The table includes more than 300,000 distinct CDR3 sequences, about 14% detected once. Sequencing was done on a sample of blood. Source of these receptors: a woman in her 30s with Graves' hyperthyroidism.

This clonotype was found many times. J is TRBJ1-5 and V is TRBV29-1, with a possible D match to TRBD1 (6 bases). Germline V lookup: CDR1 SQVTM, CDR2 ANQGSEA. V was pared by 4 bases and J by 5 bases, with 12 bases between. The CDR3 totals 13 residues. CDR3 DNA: TGCAGCGTTGTGGGGGCAGGGGATCAGCCCCAGCATTTT. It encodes CSVVGAGDQPQHF.

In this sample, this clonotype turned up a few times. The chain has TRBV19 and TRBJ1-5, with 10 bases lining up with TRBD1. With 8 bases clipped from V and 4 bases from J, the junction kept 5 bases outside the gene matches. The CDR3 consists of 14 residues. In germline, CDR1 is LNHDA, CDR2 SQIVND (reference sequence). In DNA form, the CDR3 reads TGTGCCAGTGTACTGGGACAGGGGAATCAGCCCCAGCATTTT. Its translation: CASVLGQGNQPQHF.

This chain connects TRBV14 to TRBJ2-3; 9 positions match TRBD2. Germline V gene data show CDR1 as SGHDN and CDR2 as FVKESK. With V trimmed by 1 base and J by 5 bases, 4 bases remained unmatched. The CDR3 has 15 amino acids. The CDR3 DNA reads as TGTGCCAGCAGCCAAGGGCCTAGCGGGAAAGATACGCAGTATTTT. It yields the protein CASSQGPSGKDTQYF.

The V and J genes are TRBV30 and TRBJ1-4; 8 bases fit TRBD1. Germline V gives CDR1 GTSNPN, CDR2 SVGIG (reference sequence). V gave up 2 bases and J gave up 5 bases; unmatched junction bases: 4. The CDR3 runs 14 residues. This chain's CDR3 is CAWSHGQGNEKLFF. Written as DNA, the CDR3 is TGTGCCTGGAGTCACGGACAGGGAAATGAAAAACTGTTTTTT.

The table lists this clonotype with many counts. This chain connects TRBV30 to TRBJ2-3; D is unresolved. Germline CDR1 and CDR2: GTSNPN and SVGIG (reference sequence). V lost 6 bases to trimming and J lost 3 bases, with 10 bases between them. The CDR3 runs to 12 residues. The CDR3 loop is CACESRTDTQYF. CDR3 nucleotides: TGTGCCTGCGAGTCCCGGACAGATACGCAGTATTTT.

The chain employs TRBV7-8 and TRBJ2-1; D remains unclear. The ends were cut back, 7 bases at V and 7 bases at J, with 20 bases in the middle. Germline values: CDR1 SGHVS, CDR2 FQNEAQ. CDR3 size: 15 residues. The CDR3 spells CASTIRLGAGNEQFF. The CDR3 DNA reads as TGTGCCAGCACCATTAGGCTAGGCGCTGGGAATGAGCAGTTCTTC. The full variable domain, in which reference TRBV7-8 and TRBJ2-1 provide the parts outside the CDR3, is GAGVSQSPRYKVAKRGQDVALRCDPISGHVSLFWYQQALGQGPEFLTYFQNEAQLDKSGLPSDRFFAERPEGSVSTLKIQRTQQEDSAVYLCASTIRLGAGNEQFFGPGTRLTVL.

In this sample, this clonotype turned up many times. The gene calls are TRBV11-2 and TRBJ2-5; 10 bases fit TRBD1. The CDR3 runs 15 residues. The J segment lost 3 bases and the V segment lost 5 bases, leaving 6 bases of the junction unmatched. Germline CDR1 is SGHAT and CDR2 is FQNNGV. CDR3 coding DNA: TGTGCCAGCAGCGCCTTGACAGGGGGCAAAGAGACCCAGTACTTC. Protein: CASSALTGGKETQYF.

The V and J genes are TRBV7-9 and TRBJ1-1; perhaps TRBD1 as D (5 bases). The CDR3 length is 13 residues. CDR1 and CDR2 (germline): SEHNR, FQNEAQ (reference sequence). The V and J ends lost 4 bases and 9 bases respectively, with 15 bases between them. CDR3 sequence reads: CASSSIGTGKAFF. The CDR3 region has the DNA TGTGCCAGCAGCTCTATTGGGACCGGAAAAGCTTTCTTT. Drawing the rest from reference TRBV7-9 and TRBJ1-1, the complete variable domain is DTGVSQNPRHKITKRGQNVTFRCDPISEHNRLYWYRQTLGQGPEFLTYFQNEAQLEKSRLLSDRFSAERPKGSFSTLEIQRTEQGDSAMYLCASSSIGTGKAFFGQGTRLTVV.

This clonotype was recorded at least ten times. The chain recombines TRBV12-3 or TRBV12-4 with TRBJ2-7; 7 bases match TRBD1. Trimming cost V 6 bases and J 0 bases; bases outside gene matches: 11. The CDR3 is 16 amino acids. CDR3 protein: CASSPLDRISSYEQYF. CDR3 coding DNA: TGTGCCAGCAGCCCTCTGGACAGGATAAGCTCCTACGAGCAGTACTTC.

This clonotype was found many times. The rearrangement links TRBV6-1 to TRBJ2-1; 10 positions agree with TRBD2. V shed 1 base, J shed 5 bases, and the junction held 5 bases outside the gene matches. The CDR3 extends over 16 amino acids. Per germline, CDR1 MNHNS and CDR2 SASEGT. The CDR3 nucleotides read TGTGCCAGCAGTGAAGGTCGGCTAGCGGGAGACAATGAGCAGTTCTTC. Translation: CASSEGRLAGDNEQFF.

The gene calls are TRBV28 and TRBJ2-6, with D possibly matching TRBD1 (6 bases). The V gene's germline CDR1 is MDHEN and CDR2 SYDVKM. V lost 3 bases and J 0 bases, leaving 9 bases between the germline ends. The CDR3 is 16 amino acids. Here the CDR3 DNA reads TGTGCCAGCAGTTTGCCGACAGGCTCTGGGGCCAACGTCCTGACTTTC. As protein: CASSLPTGSGANVLTF.

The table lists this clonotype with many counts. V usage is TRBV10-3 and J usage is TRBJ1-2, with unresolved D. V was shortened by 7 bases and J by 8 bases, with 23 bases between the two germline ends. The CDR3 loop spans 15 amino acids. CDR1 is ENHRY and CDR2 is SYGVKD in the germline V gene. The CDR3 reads CAITPRYPSARGYTF. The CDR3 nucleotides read TGTGCCATCACCCCCAGGTATCCTTCAGCGCGAGGCTACACCTTC.

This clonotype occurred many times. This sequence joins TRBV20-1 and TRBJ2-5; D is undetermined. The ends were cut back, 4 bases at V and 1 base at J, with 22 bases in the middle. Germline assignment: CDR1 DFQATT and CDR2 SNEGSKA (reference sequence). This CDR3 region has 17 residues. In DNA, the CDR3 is TGCAGTGCTAACAAACTACAACAGCCCGCAGTCCAAGAGACCCAGTACTTC. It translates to CSANKLQQPAVQETQYF.

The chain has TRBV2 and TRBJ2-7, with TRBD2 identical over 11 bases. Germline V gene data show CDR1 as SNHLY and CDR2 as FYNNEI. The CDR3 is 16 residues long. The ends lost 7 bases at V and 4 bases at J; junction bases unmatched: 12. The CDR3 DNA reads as TGTGCCAGCATTGGGACTAGCGGCAGTGTTGGGTACGAGCAGTACTTC. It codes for CASIGTSGSVGYEQYF.

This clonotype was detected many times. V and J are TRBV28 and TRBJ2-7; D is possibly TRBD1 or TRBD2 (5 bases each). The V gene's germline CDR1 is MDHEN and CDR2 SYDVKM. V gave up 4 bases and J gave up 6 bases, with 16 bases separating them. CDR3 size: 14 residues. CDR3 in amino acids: CASSYGTTGVEQYF. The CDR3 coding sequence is TGTGCCAGCAGTTATGGGACGACCGGAGTCGAGCAGTACTTC.

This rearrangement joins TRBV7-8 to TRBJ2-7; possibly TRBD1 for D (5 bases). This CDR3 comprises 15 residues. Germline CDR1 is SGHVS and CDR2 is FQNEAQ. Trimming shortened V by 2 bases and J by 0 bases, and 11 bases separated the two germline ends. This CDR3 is CASSLSETVSYEQYF. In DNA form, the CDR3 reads TGTGCCAGCAGCTTAAGTGAGACAGTCTCCTACGAGCAGTACTTC.

This chain's CDR3 is CASSFVWTTNYGYTF. CDR3 bases: TGTGCCAGCAGCTTCGTCTGGACGACTAACTATGGCTACACCTTC. This chain links TRBV11-2 with TRBJ1-2, with D unresolved. CDR3 length equals 15 residues. Germline V gives CDR1 SGHAT, CDR2 FQNNGV. V dropped 3 bases and J dropped 0 bases, with 11 bases sitting between them.

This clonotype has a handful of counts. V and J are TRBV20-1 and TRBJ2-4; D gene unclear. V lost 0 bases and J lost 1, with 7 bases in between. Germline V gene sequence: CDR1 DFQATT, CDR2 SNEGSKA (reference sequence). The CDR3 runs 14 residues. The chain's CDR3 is CSARDRSAKNIQYF. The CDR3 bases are TGCAGTGCTAGAGACAGGTCGGCCAAAAACATTCAGTACTTC.

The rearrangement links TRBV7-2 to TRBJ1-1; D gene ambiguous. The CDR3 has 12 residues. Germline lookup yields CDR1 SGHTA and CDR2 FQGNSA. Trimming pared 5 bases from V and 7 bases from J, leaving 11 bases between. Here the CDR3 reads CASSRLVGEAFF. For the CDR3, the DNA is TGTGCCAGCAGCCGTCTCGTTGGTGAAGCTTTCTTT.

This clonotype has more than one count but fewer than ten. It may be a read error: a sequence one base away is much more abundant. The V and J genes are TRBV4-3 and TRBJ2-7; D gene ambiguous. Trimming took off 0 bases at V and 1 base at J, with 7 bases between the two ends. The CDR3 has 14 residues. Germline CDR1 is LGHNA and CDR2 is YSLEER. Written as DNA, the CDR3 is TGCGCCAGCAGCCAAGATGCGCGGTCCTACGAGCAGTACTTC. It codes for CASSQDARSYEQYF.

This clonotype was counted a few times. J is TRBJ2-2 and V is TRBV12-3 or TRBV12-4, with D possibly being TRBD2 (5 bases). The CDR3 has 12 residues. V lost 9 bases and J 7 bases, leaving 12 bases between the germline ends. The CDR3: CASDRRGGELFF. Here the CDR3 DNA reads TGTGCCAGTGACCGTCGGGGCGGGGAGCTGTTTTTT.